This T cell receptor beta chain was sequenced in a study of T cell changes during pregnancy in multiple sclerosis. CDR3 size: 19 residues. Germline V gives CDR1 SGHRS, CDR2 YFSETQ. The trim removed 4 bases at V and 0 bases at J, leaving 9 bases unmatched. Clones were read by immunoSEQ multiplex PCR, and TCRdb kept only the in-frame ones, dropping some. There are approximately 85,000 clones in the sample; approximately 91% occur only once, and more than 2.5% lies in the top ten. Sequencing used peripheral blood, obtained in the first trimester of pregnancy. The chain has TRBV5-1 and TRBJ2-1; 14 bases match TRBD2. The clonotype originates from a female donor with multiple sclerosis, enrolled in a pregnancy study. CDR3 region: CASSGTGTSGRPSYNEQFF. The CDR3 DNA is TGCGCCAGCAGCGGAACCGGGACTAGCGGGAGACCCTCCTACAATGAGCAGTTCTTC.